The T cell receptor (beta chain) under discussion was sequenced for a study of response to subunit inactivated influenza vaccine. General study findings and limits: Authors suggested each seasonal flu vaccination may recruit only limited numbers of new T cells.

On this clonotype itself: Antigen specificity is unknown.

TCRdb recomputed calls from the RT-PCR reads with MiXCR, one row per CDR3 protein. The table shows under 850,000 distinct CDR3 sequences, with roughly 20% occurring only once. Looked up from germline, CDR1 is LGHNA and CDR2 is YNFKEQ. Deletions cut 3 bases from V and 2 bases from J, with 13 bases between. The CDR3 is 15 amino acids. The starting material was PBMCs from blood, obtained about 5 days after vaccination. This rearrangement joins TRBV4-2 to TRBJ2-5; no firm D call. The origin of this receptor is a man between 45 and 60 years old who received an inactivated influenza vaccine. The DNA of the CDR3 is TGTGCCAGCAGCCAGGGGAATCAGTTTCAAGAGACCCAGTACTTC. Translated, it gives CASSQGNQFQETQYF.